A single sample gave rise to the 27 T cell receptor beta chains below, sequenced in a study of PD-1 blockade in classical Hodgkin lymphoma. This table comes from immunoSEQ multiplex PCR, and its TCRdb copy is limited to in-frame clones, with some not included. This table has 15,000 to 20,000 clones, 87% appearing once. Noted time point: newly diagnosed, previously untreated cHL patient sample. Material for sequencing was peripheral blood mononuclear cells (PBMCs). The receptors were sampled from a human donor with classical Hodgkin lymphoma.

This clone was detected once. This chain joins TRBV19 and TRBJ1-2; tentative D call: TRBD1 (6 bases). The CDR3 contains 15 residues. Per the germline V gene, CDR1 is LNHDA and CDR2 is SQIVND (reference sequence). The ends were cut back, 3 bases at V and 4 bases at J, with 15 bases in the middle. This CDR3 reads CASSIRGPASYGYTF. The CDR3 DNA is TGTGCCAGTAGTATCAGGGGACCCGCGTCCTATGGCTACACCTTC.

V gene TRBV7-3 combines with J gene TRBJ2-3, with D possibly being TRBD1 or TRBD2 (5 bases each). Per germline, CDR1 SGHTA and CDR2 FQGTGA. The CDR3 is 14 amino acids. V lost 1 base and J lost 4, with 9 bases in between. The CDR3 nucleotides read TGTGCCAGCAGCTTAATGCCGGGACCAGATACGCAGTATTTT. This gives the protein CASSLMPGPDTQYF.

The chain uses TRBV25-1 and TRBJ1-5; TRBD1 aligns across 11 bases. J was trimmed by 4 bases and V by 4 bases; bases with no gene match: 3. This CDR3 is 15 amino acids long. The germline gives CDR1 MGHDK, CDR2 SYGVNS. Here the CDR3 reads CASSARDRGNQPQHF. The CDR3 DNA is TGTGCCAGCAGTGCCCGGGACAGGGGGAATCAGCCCCAGCATTTT.

The chain uses TRBV4-2 and TRBJ2-1, with D perhaps TRBD2 (5 bases). The V gene's germline CDR1 is LGHNA and CDR2 YNFKEQ. V was trimmed by 0 bases and J by 6 bases, leaving 12 bases between them. The CDR3 has 15 residues. In nucleotides, the CDR3 is TGTGCCAGCAGCCAAGAAGAACTAGTTGGCAATGAGCAGTTCTTC. Translating gives CASSQEELVGNEQFF.

The rearrangement links TRBV2 to TRBJ1-1; 9 bases agree with TRBD1. Trimming removed 5 bases from V and 0 bases from J; junction bases left unmatched: 7. The CDR3 consists of 16 residues. Germline V lookup: CDR1 SNHLY, CDR2 FYNNEI. The CDR3 DNA reads as TGTGCCAGCAGTTTAGGGACAGGGACTATGAACACTGAAGCTTTCTTT. Residues: CASSLGTGTMNTEAFF.

The chain recombines TRBV7-8 with TRBJ2-7, with no clear D. The CDR3 covers 13 residues. Trimming pared 2 bases from V and 4 bases from J, leaving 9 bases between. The germline V gene encodes CDR1 SGHVS and CDR2 FQNEAQ. This CDR3 reads CASSLSPPYEQYF. The CDR3 DNA sequence: TGTGCCAGCAGCTTATCCCCCCCTTACGAGCAGTACTTC.

This chain uses TRBV9 with TRBJ1-3; 7 bases align to TRBD1. The CDR3 totals 15 residues. Unmatched junction bases numbered 8, after V lost 4 bases and J lost 4 bases. The germline V gene has CDR1 SGDLS and CDR2 YYNGEE. The CDR3 here is CASSTGVTAGNTIYF. CDR3 sequence (DNA): TGTGCCAGCAGCACAGGGGTCACGGCGGGAAACACCATATATTTT.

V usage is TRBV6-5 and J usage is TRBJ2-3; 12 positions match TRBD2. Germline V gene data show CDR1 as MNHEY and CDR2 as SVGAGI. This CDR3 is built from 15 residues. With 3 bases clipped from V and 6 bases from J, the junction kept 4 bases outside the gene matches. CDR3 amino acids: CASSYSSGRADTQYF. DNA of the CDR3: TGTGCCAGCAGTTATTCTAGCGGGAGGGCCGATACGCAGTATTTT.

The chain couples TRBV11-1 to TRBJ1-2; D might be TRBD1 (5 bases). Germline values: CDR1 SGHAT, CDR2 FQDESV (reference sequence). The V gene lost 5 bases and the J gene lost 3 bases, with 19 bases spanning the gap. The CDR3 runs to 16 residues. The CDR3, as DNA: TGTGCCAGCAGCCCCAATAGAGGGGCCCGGGACTATGGCTACACCTTC. Protein sequence: CASSPNRGARDYGYTF.

The chain combines TRBV28 with TRBJ2-1; D not certain. V was cut by 3 bases and J by 10 bases, with 7 bases left in between. CDR3 length: 11 residues. Germline loops: CDR1 MDHEN, CDR2 SYDVKM. As DNA, the CDR3 is TGTGCCAGCAGTTTTGCAGTGGAGCAGTTCTTC. It yields the protein CASSFAVEQFF. The complete variable domain, with remaining parts taken from reference TRBV28 and TRBJ2-1, reads DVKVTQSSRYLVKRTGEKVFLECVQDMDHENMFWYRQDPGLGLRLIYFSYDVKMKEKGDIPEGYSVSREKKERFSLILESASTNQTSMYLCASSFAVEQFFGPGTRLTVL.

The chain combines TRBV7-9 with TRBJ2-5; 7 bases are shared with TRBD2. Germline CDR1 SEHNR, CDR2 FQNEAQ (reference sequence). The CDR3 is made up of 15 amino acids. The V gene end was trimmed by 2 bases and the J gene end by 5 bases; junction bases not matched to a gene: 8. CDR3 DNA: TGTGCCAGCAGCTTACTGGCGGGAGACCGGGAGACCCAGTACTTC. It is translated as CASSLLAGDRETQYF. Filled out from reference TRBV7-9 and TRBJ2-5, the complete variable domain reads DTGVSQNPRHKITKRGQNVTFRCDPISEHNRLYWYRQTLGQGPEFLTYFQNEAQLEKSRLLSDRFSAERPKGSFSTLEIQRTEQGDSAMYLCASSLLAGDRETQYFGPGTRLLVL.

This clone was observed a few times. The V and J genes are TRBV7-2 and TRBJ2-3, with TRBD2 as a possible D gene (7 bases). The CDR3 spans 16 residues. Per germline, CDR1 SGHTA and CDR2 FQGNSA. With 4 bases removed from V and 3 bases from J, the gap between germline ends came to 17 bases. Here the CDR3 reads CASSWGHRGVTDTQYF. For the CDR3, the DNA is TGTGCCAGCAGCTGGGGGCATCGGGGGGTAACAGATACGCAGTATTTT.

The chain combines TRBV4-1 with TRBJ2-7; D is ambiguous. V lost 1 base and J 1 base, leaving 17 bases between the germline ends. Germline V lookup: CDR1 MGHRA, CDR2 YSYEKL. There are 17 residues in the CDR3. The CDR3 sequence is CASSQVAVVESSYEQYF. The CDR3, as DNA: TGCGCCAGCAGCCAAGTGGCCGTCGTGGAGAGTTCCTACGAGCAGTACTTC.

V gene TRBV28 combines with J gene TRBJ2-7, with 11 bases identical to TRBD1. The CDR3 loop spans 14 amino acids. Germline lookup yields CDR1 MDHEN and CDR2 SYDVKM. V lost 6 bases and J lost 4; bases outside the gene matches: 5. The DNA of the CDR3 is TGTGCCAGCAGCCTCTGGGACAGGGGGTACGAGCAGTACTTC. Its translation is CASSLWDRGYEQYF.

This rearrangement joins TRBV30 to TRBJ2-5; 10 nucleotides match TRBD2. This CDR3 region has 14 residues. V was clipped by 7 bases and J by 5 bases; unmatched bases: 10. Germline lookup yields CDR1 GTSNPN and CDR2 SVGIG (reference sequence). The CDR3 coding sequence is TGTGCCTTCAACAGCGGGAGGGCCGGTGAGACCCAGTACTTC. This translates into CAFNSGRAGETQYF.

The chain has TRBV7-2 and TRBJ1-4; tentatively, D is TRBD1 (6 bases). The germline gives CDR1 SGHTA, CDR2 FQGNSA. The CDR3 spans 15 residues. Trimming shortened V by 4 bases and J by 4 bases, and 13 bases separated the two germline ends. The CDR3, as DNA: TGTGCCAGCAGCTCTGCGGGACACCTTAATGAAAAACTGTTTTTT. Protein: CASSSAGHLNEKLFF.

This clone was seen a single time. J is TRBJ1-2 and V is TRBV6-9, with 7 positions matching TRBD1. J gave up 4 bases and V 3 bases, and 5 bases lay outside the gene matches. Germline CDR1 is MNHGY and CDR2 is SVAAGI. The CDR3 has 14 residues. The CDR3 here is CASSYLDRIYGYTF. The DNA of the CDR3 is TGTGCCAGCAGTTACCTGGACAGGATCTATGGCTACACCTTC.

The rearrangement joins TRBV9 to TRBJ1-4; no clear D. Germline V gives CDR1 SGDLS, CDR2 YYNGEE. Deletions cut 3 bases from V and 7 bases from J, with 16 bases between. CDR3 length equals 15 residues. This CDR3 reads CASSAPGAGPEKLFF. The CDR3 DNA reads as TGTGCCAGCAGCGCCCCGGGAGCGGGCCCTGAAAAACTGTTTTTT.

The genes are TRBV19 and TRBJ2-7, with 11 nucleotides matching TRBD1. Trimming took 9 bases from V and 2 from J; bases not matched to a gene: 3. The CDR3 spans 13 residues. Germline V gene data show CDR1 as LNHDA and CDR2 as SQIVND (reference sequence). CDR3 DNA sequence: TGTGCCAGCAAGGACAGGGGGCCCTACGAGCAGTACTTC. Protein sequence: CASKDRGPYEQYF. The full variable domain, in which reference TRBV19 and TRBJ2-7 provide the parts outside the CDR3, is DGGITQSPKYLFRKEGQNVTLSCEQNLNHDAMYWYRQDPGQGLRLIYYSQIVNDFQKGDIAEGYSVSREKKESFPLTVTSAQKNPTAFYLCASKDRGPYEQYFGPGTRLTVT.

This clone was detected once. This chain connects TRBV12-5 to TRBJ1-1; tentatively, D is TRBD1 (5 bases). This CDR3 comprises 13 residues. Trimming cost V 3 bases and J 5 bases, with 10 bases left between them. CDR1 is LGHNT and CDR2 is FRNRAP in the germline V gene. The DNA for the CDR3 is TGTGCTAGTGGTTTTTGGGGGGAGACTGAAGCTTTCTTT. Residues: CASGFWGETEAFF. Supplemented by reference TRBV12-5 and TRBJ1-1, the full variable domain reads DARVTQTPRHKVTEMGQEVTMRCQPILGHNTVFWYRQTMMQGLELLAYFRNRAPLDDSGMPKDRFSAEMPDATLATLKIQPSEPRDSAVYFCASGFWGETEAFFGQGTRLTVV.

CDR3 sequence: CASTPDWDTEAFF. CDR3 coding DNA: TGTGCCAGTACCCCAGATTGGGACACTGAAGCTTTCTTT. V usage is TRBV19 and J usage is TRBJ1-1; D call uncertain. In germline, CDR1 is LNHDA, CDR2 SQIVND (reference sequence). V gave up 7 bases and J gave up 3 bases, with 12 bases separating them. The CDR3 length is 13 residues.

The chain is built from TRBV2 and TRBJ2-1, with a possible D match to TRBD2 (6 bases). This CDR3 contains 16 residues. CDR1 and CDR2 (germline): SNHLY, FYNNEI. The V and J ends lost 6 bases and 4 bases respectively, with 19 bases between them. Here the CDR3 reads CASSATLATQYNEQFF. In DNA form, the CDR3 reads TGTGCCAGCAGCGCCACTCTAGCGACCCAGTACAATGAGCAGTTCTTC.

The chain combines TRBV28 with TRBJ1-6, with 10 bases that match TRBD1. Trimming at V came to 7 bases and at J to 10 bases, leaving 10 bases not matched to a gene. Germline V gene lookup returns CDR1 MDHEN and CDR2 SYDVKM. The CDR3 extends over 15 amino acids. CDR3 sequence reads: CASTASGTGDSPLHF. CDR3 nucleotides: TGTGCCAGCACCGCCTCAGGGACAGGGGACTCACCCCTCCACTTT.

The chain carries TRBV15 and TRBJ2-3; D is ambiguous. Germline CDR1 reads LNHNV; CDR2 reads YYDKDF (reference sequence). V was cut by 5 bases and J by 2 bases, with 14 bases left in between. This CDR3 contains 15 residues. Written as DNA, the CDR3 is TGTGCCACCAGCGATTCAGTTTTAGACACAGATACGCAGTATTTT. This translates into CATSDSVLDTDTQYF.

This chain connects TRBV11-3 to TRBJ2-5; the match to TRBD2 covers 12 bases. V gave up 0 bases and J gave up 5 bases; unmatched junction bases: 1. From germline, CDR1 is SGHNT and CDR2 YENEEA. This CDR3 is built from 15 residues. The CDR3 here is CASSLDGLAGETQYF. The CDR3, as DNA: TGTGCCAGCAGCTTAGACGGACTAGCGGGGGAGACCCAGTACTTC.

V usage is TRBV6-4 and J usage is TRBJ1-5; maybe TRBD1 (5 bases). V gave up 5 bases and J gave up 3 bases, with 14 bases separating them. Germline V gives CDR1 MRHNA, CDR2 SNTAGT. The CDR3 runs to 15 residues. As DNA, the CDR3 is TGTGCCAGCAGTAAGTCAGGGACTTCCAATCAGCCCCAGCATTTT. Residues: CASSKSGTSNQPQHF.

This clone was detected a few times. J is TRBJ1-5 and V is TRBV2, with a tentative D call TRBD1 (6 bases). V was trimmed by 6 bases and J by 2 bases, leaving 11 bases between them. Germline V CDR1 and CDR2: SNHLY, FYNNEI. This CDR3 contains 14 residues. The chain's CDR3 is CASRGNRGNQPQHF. CDR3 DNA: TGTGCCAGCAGGGGAAACAGGGGCAATCAGCCCCAGCATTTT.